This T cell receptor (beta chain) appears in the sequencing data of a study of blood T cell repertoires in COVID-19. The table came from immunoSEQ multiplex PCR; TCRdb's copy has only in-frame clones and leaves some out. The table lists about 190,000 clones, less than 90% of them singletons, with approximately 1.1% in the top ten. CDR1 is SGHVS and CDR2 is FQNEAQ in the germline V gene. This CDR3 has 12 amino acids. Trimming removed 4 bases from V and 5 bases from J, with 8 bases in between. The chain uses TRBV7-8 and TRBJ2-5; D is unclear. Sequenced input: peripheral blood. The TCR was taken from a man aged 25 to 40 with acute or convalescent COVID-19. CDR3: CASSSRSETQYF. The CDR3 DNA sequence: TGTGCCAGCAGCTCGAGATCCGAGACCCAGTACTTC.